The T cell receptor (beta chain) described here comes from a study of T cell repertoires in cytomegalovirus infection. CDR3 length equals 14 residues. Trimming took off 5 bases at V and 4 bases at J, with 14 bases between the two ends. CDR1 SGHVS and CDR2 FQNEAQ come from the germline V gene. At least ten counts were recorded for this clonotype. What it binds is unknown. TCRdb re-derived calls from the reads in MiXCR, one entry per CDR3 protein. Of fewer than 350,000 distinct CDR3 sequences listed, 25% to 35% are singletons. This receptor was taken from a human donor in good health (CMV status not recorded). Some clones in this sample may be carry-over from other donors' samples. Sequences were derived from cultured PBMCs, sampled from culture after CMV antigen stimulation. The rearrangement joins TRBV7-8 to TRBJ1-1; D not resolved. Here the CDR3 reads CASSRGRKRTEAFF. The CDR3 nucleotides read TGTGCCAGCAGCCGAGGACGAAAACGCACTGAAGCTTTCTTT.